A single sample is the source of the 29 T cell receptor beta chains below, sequenced in a study of OX40 agonist ivuxolimab in advanced cancers. Profiled with immunoSEQ multiplex PCR; TCRdb holds only in-frame clones, not every one. The repertoire holds 60,000 to 75,000 clones, with 80% to 95% as singletons. The material sequenced was CD4+ or CD8+ T cells sorted from blood, taken in a trial of the OX40 agonist ivuxolimab. All receptors come from an adult with an advanced solid tumor such as melanoma, head and neck, liver or kidney cancer.

The V and J genes are TRBV7-3 and TRBJ2-3, with TRBD2 matching 8 bases. CDR3 length: 15 amino acids. V trimming: 5 bases; J trimming: 0 bases; junction bases outside the gene matches: 4. In germline, CDR1 is SGHTA, CDR2 FQGTGA. The CDR3: CASSTSGGSTDTQYF. DNA of the CDR3: TGTGCCAGCAGCACCAGCGGGGGCAGCACAGATACGCAGTATTTT.

The chain uses TRBV7-9 and TRBJ2-7; D gene ambiguous. The ends were cut back, 1 base at V and 3 bases at J, with 7 bases in the middle. The CDR3 covers 13 residues. Germline CDR1 reads SEHNR; CDR2 reads FQNEAQ (reference sequence). CDR3 DNA sequence: TGTGCCAGCAGCTTAGTCGGCTTCTACGAGCAGTACTTC. As protein: CASSLVGFYEQYF. The full variable domain, its missing parts supplied by reference TRBV7-9 and TRBJ2-7, is DTGVSQNPRHKITKRGQNVTFRCDPISEHNRLYWYRQTLGQGPEFLTYFQNEAQLEKSRLLSDRFSAERPKGSFSTLEIQRTEQGDSAMYLCASSLVGFYEQYFGPGTRLTVT.

The chain links TRBV30 to TRBJ2-1; 10 bases map to TRBD1. Germline V gene data show CDR1 as GTSNPN and CDR2 as SVGIG (reference sequence). The CDR3 is 14 amino acids. V dropped 0 bases and J dropped 8; count of bases not matched to a gene: 4. In DNA form, the CDR3 reads TGTGCCTGGAGTGTTGGGACAGGGGTACATGAGCAGTTCTTC. Translated: CAWSVGTGVHEQFF. Looking up the rest from reference TRBV30 and TRBJ2-1 gives the full variable domain: SQTIHQWPATLVQPVGSPLSLECTVEGTSNPNLYWYRQAAGRGLQLLFYSVGIGQISSEVPQNLSASRPQDRQFILSSKKLLLSDSGFYLCAWSVGTGVHEQFFGPGTRLTVL.

The CDR3 DNA follows: TGCGCCAGCAGCCCGGCTCTCCGAATGAACACTGAAGCTTTCTTT. Residues: CASSPALRMNTEAFF. The chain employs TRBV5-1 and TRBJ1-1; D unclear. The CDR3 spans 15 residues. Germline CDR1 and CDR2: SGHRS and YFSETQ. Trimming stripped 4 bases from V and 0 bases from J, with 13 bases between.

This clone occurred once. V and J are TRBV5-1 and TRBJ2-7; TRBD2 might be the D (6 bases). Germline V CDR1 and CDR2: SGHRS, YFSETQ. The CDR3 runs to 14 residues. The V end was cut by 5 bases, the J end by 0 bases, with 12 bases between. The CDR3 DNA reads as TGCGCCAGCAGACCGGAGGGCGTCTCCTACGAGCAGTACTTC. Translated, it gives CASRPEGVSYEQYF.

The chain employs TRBV23-1 and TRBJ1-6; D possibly corresponds to TRBD1 (5 bases). TRBV23-1 is annotated as an ORF whose role is uncertain. The CDR3 sequence is 15 residues long. V was pared by 0 bases and J by 9 bases, with 12 bases between. The CDR3 region has the DNA TGCGCCAGCAGTCAATCGTGTGACGGGGCTTCACCCCTCCACTTT. It codes for CASSQSCDGASPLHF.

The rearrangement uses TRBV6-5 and TRBJ1-1, with D hard to call. The CDR3 has 15 amino acids. CDR1 MNHEY and CDR2 SVGAGI come from the germline V gene. V was clipped by 0 bases and J by 2 bases, with 10 bases between them. The CDR3 loop reads CASSYSSGLNTEAFF. In DNA, the CDR3 is TGTGCCAGCAGTTACTCGTCCGGACTTAACACTGAAGCTTTCTTT.

This chain links TRBV6-1 with TRBJ1-3; no firm D call. With 8 bases removed from V and 7 bases from J, the gap between germline ends came to 15 bases. CDR3 length: 13 residues. CDR1 is MNHNS, CDR2 SASEGT, per germline. Written as DNA, the CDR3 is TGTGCCAGCTCGAGGTTAGGCGCGAACACCATATATTTT. It specifies CASSRLGANTIYF.

The chain is built from TRBV9 and TRBJ2-4, with D unclear. This CDR3 spans 14 amino acids. V lost 0 bases and J 8 bases, leaving 12 bases between the germline ends. The germline V gene encodes CDR1 SGDLS and CDR2 YYNGEE. The CDR3 region is CASSVGLSGDIQYF. CDR3 bases: TGTGCCAGCAGCGTAGGTCTATCTGGTGACATTCAGTACTTC.

This clone was observed once. CDR3 bases: TGTGCCAGCAGTGAATTGGTAGCCGGGGCCAACGTCCTGACTTTC. Translated: CASSELVAGANVLTF. The chain joins TRBV6-1 to TRBJ2-6, with D uncertain. Germline V gives CDR1 MNHNS, CDR2 SASEGT. This CDR3 region has 15 residues. V gave up 2 bases and J gave up 4 bases, with 9 bases separating them.

V and J are TRBV6-5 and TRBJ1-3; D call uncertain. The CDR3 is 16 amino acids. The ends were cut back, 0 bases at V and 0 bases at J, with 9 bases in the middle. Germline loops: CDR1 MNHEY, CDR2 SVGAGI. CDR3 in amino acids: CASSYSGPSSGNTIYF. For the CDR3, the DNA is TGTGCCAGCAGTTACTCTGGGCCAAGCTCTGGAAACACCATATATTTT.

This chain links TRBV9 with TRBJ1-3; D gene ambiguous. With 4 bases removed from V and 2 bases from J, the gap between germline ends came to 16 bases. Germline V gives CDR1 SGDLS, CDR2 YYNGEE. The CDR3 has 16 residues. The CDR3 DNA sequence: TGTGCCAGCAGCTCCCGAGGTAACCCCCCTGGAAACACCATATATTTT. It is translated as CASSSRGNPPGNTIYF.

The chain carries TRBV6-5 and TRBJ1-1; D may be TRBD1 (5 bases). The CDR3 has 14 residues. The V end lost 7 bases, the J end lost 2 bases, and 14 bases lay between the germline ends. Germline V lookup: CDR1 MNHEY, CDR2 SVGAGI. This chain's CDR3 is CASTFLGANTEAFF. For the CDR3, the DNA is TGTGCCAGCACCTTCTTAGGGGCCAACACTGAAGCTTTCTTT.

The V gene is TRBV9, the J gene TRBJ2-3; TRBD2 might be the D (6 bases). This CDR3 is 15 amino acids long. The V and J ends lost 3 bases and 8 bases respectively, with 19 bases between them. In germline, CDR1 is SGDLS, CDR2 YYNGEE. CDR3 bases: TGTGCCAGCAGCGGGAGGGACTCCCCCACATCTACGCAGTATTTT. Protein sequence: CASSGRDSPTSTQYF.

The sample holds one count of this clone. The chain couples TRBV19 to TRBJ2-7, with 7 bases lining up with TRBD1. This CDR3 has 12 amino acids. Trimming took 10 bases from V and 3 from J; bases not matched to a gene: 6. Germline V gene sequence: CDR1 LNHDA, CDR2 SQIVND (reference sequence). CDR3 in DNA: TGTGCCACTGGACAGGCCAACTACGAGCAGTACTTC. Its translation is CATGQANYEQYF.

This clone was counted once. The rearrangement uses TRBV7-2 and TRBJ1-4; 9 bases are a match to TRBD1. There are 15 residues in the CDR3. Losses at the gene ends were 4 bases for V and 7 bases for J; bases not matched to a gene: 7. CDR1 is SGHTA and CDR2 is FQGNSA in the germline V gene. CDR3 sequence (DNA): TGTGCCAGCAGCTCCCCCGGGACAGGGATTGAAAAACTGTTTTTT. Protein sequence: CASSSPGTGIEKLFF.

V gene TRBV10-1 combines with J gene TRBJ2-7; no clear D. CDR3 length: 13 residues. The V gene's germline CDR1 is WNHNN and CDR2 SYGVQD (reference sequence). Trimming took off 4 bases at V and 6 bases at J, with 13 bases between the two ends. CDR3 bases: TGCGCCAGCAGTGGGGATGTAGTAGGCGAGCAGTACTTC. It is translated as CASSGDVVGEQYF.

This clone has just a few counts. The rearrangement joins TRBV7-8 to TRBJ2-7; 10 bases match TRBD2. V lost 5 bases to trimming and J lost 4 bases; unmatched junction nucleotides: 11. The CDR3 has 16 amino acids. CDR1 and CDR2 (germline): SGHVS, FQNEAQ. The CDR3 loop is CASSAHRLAGSYEQYF. DNA for the CDR3: TGTGCCAGCAGCGCGCACAGACTAGCGGGTTCGTACGAGCAGTACTTC.

The V and J genes are TRBV4-2 and TRBJ1-1; D not certain. Germline V gives CDR1 LGHNA, CDR2 YNFKEQ. The CDR3 has 13 amino acids. The V gene lost 8 bases and the J gene lost 3 bases, with 13 bases spanning the gap. This CDR3 reads CASGRTVDTEAFF. CDR3 nucleotides: TGTGCCAGCGGTCGGACTGTAGACACTGAAGCTTTCTTT.

This clone was recorded a few times. The V and J genes are TRBV30 and TRBJ2-1; D not resolved. The germline V and J ends were trimmed by 4 bases and 6 bases, with 7 bases remaining between them. This CDR3 comprises 11 residues. Germline lookup yields CDR1 GTSNPN and CDR2 SVGIG (reference sequence). The CDR3 sequence: CAWTGSNEQFF. For the CDR3, the DNA is TGTGCCTGGACTGGTAGCAATGAGCAGTTCTTC.

The genes are TRBV2 and TRBJ1-5, with 7 bases matching TRBD1. The V segment lost 5 bases and the J segment 0 bases; nucleotides outside the gene matches: 4. Germline V gene sequence: CDR1 SNHLY, CDR2 FYNNEI. The CDR3 length is 15 residues. The CDR3 loop is CASSLGQFSNQPQHF. CDR3 sequence (DNA): TGTGCCAGCAGTTTGGGACAGTTTAGCAATCAGCCCCAGCATTTT.

The chain carries TRBV5-4 and TRBJ2-3, with TRBD2 matching 13 bases. The CDR3 consists of 15 residues. Trimming cost V 4 bases and J 3 bases; bases outside gene matches: 2. Germline V CDR1 and CDR2: SGHNT, YYREEE (reference sequence). The CDR3 bases are TGTGCCAGCAGCAAGACTAGCGGGGGGACAGATACGCAGTATTTT. This sequence encodes CASSKTSGGTDTQYF.

V is TRBV21-1 and J is TRBJ2-7; TRBD1, as called in the table, went unchecked against the DNA. TRBV21-1 is noted as a pseudogene. This CDR3 spans 15 amino acids. The CDR3 reads CASSKWGQGVYEQYF. The CDR3 bases are TGTGCCAGCAGCAAATGGGGACAGGGTGTTTACGAGCAGTACTTC.

The chain recombines TRBV7-3 with TRBJ2-1; D ambiguous. Germline V gene data show CDR1 as SGHTA and CDR2 as FQGTGA. The CDR3 length is 15 residues. Trimming took off 5 bases at V and 4 bases at J, with 15 bases between the two ends. CDR3 sequence: CASSIDSDRYNEQFF. CDR3 bases: TGTGCCAGCAGCATAGACTCCGACCGATACAATGAGCAGTTCTTC.

This clone was seen only once. The gene calls are TRBV19 and TRBJ1-5, with a possible D match to TRBD1 (5 bases). The CDR3 is 12 residues long. Germline V gives CDR1 LNHDA, CDR2 SQIVND (reference sequence). V lost 10 bases, J lost 2 bases, and 9 bases lay in between. Written as DNA, the CDR3 is TGTGCCATATCGACAGGCAATCAGCCCCAGCATTTT. Protein sequence: CAISTGNQPQHF.

The chain recombines TRBV6-6 with TRBJ1-2; 8 bases line up with TRBD1. Germline CDR1 is MNHNY and CDR2 is SVGAGI (reference sequence). V lost 4 bases, J lost 6 bases, and 4 bases stayed unmatched. The CDR3 runs 13 residues. The CDR3 DNA follows: TGTGCCAGCAGTTCGGGACAGGTCAATGGCTACACCTTC. Translation gives CASSSGQVNGYTF.

This clone was counted once. V gene TRBV7-9 combines with J gene TRBJ1-1, with TRBD1 identical over 10 bases. Germline assignment: CDR1 SEHNR and CDR2 FQNEAQ (reference sequence). After removal of 5 bases from V and 1 base from J, the junction contained 7 bases not matched to a gene. This CDR3 has 16 residues. The CDR3 DNA follows: TGTGCCAGCAGCCGCGGGACAGGGGAAAGGAACACTGAAGCTTTCTTT. Its translation: CASSRGTGERNTEAFF.

The chain couples TRBV27 to TRBJ2-6; the D is unclear. There are 13 residues in the CDR3. Germline V gene data show CDR1 as MNHEY and CDR2 as SMNVEV (reference sequence). Trimming removed 6 bases from V and 4 bases from J, with 7 bases in between. Written as DNA, the CDR3 is TGTGCCAGCAGCCAAGCCGGGGCCAACGTCCTGACTTTC. It encodes CASSQAGANVLTF. Supplemented by reference TRBV27 and TRBJ2-6, the full variable domain reads EAQVTQNPRYLITVTGKKLTVTCSQNMNHEYMSWYRQDPGLGLRQIYYSMNVEVTDKGDVPEGYKVSRKEKRNFPLILESPSPNQTSLYFCASSQAGANVLTFGAGSRLTVL.

A single count supports this clone. The chain recombines TRBV5-1 with TRBJ1-1; unclear D gene. This CDR3 spans 14 amino acids. Deletions cut 4 bases from V and 0 bases from J, with 10 bases between. Germline CDR1 is SGHRS and CDR2 is YFSETQ. CDR3 region: CASSTAAVNTEAFF. Here the CDR3 DNA reads TGCGCCAGCAGCACCGCGGCGGTGAACACTGAAGCTTTCTTT. The full variable domain, with the rest looked up from reference TRBV5-1 and TRBJ1-1, is KAGVTQTPRYLIKTRGQQVTLSCSPISGHRSVSWYQQTPGQGLQFLFEYFSETQRNKGNFPGRFSGRQFSNSRSEMNVSTLELGDSALYLCASSTAAVNTEAFFGQGTRLTVV.